This note documents a single T cell receptor beta chain sequence. The data were obtained in a study of CD8+ T cells in alopecia areata. Trimming left V 5 bases short and J 4 bases short, with 14 bases between. CDR1 and CDR2 (germline): SGHAT, FQNNGV. The CDR3 loop spans 14 amino acids. Treatment here: oral pan-JAK inhibitor, 5-10 mg twice daily. Sequencing templates came from extracted RNA that was reverse transcribed into cDNA. Using immunoSEQ multiplex PCR, the repertoire was profiled, and TCRdb retains in-frame clones only, with some absent. Of more than 110,000 clones in the sample, about 59% were seen once.

Source: CD8+ T cells sorted from blood, taken at week 4, from a patient treated with tofacitinib. The V and J genes are TRBV11-2 and TRBJ1-1; D not certain. The receptor comes from a human donor with alopecia areata. The CDR3 reads CASSEGLLGTEAFF. The CDR3 DNA reads as TGTGCCAGCAGCGAAGGTTTGTTAGGCACTGAAGCTTTCTTT.